This TCR beta chain was sequenced in a study of low-dose radiotherapy and immunotherapy resistance in tumors. Study details: Every 2 weeks, cohort 1 got 0.5 Gy, reaching 6.5 Gy to the planning target volume. Each fraction given to Cohort 2 every two weeks delivered 1 Gy, and the total reached 13 Gy over 26 weeks. Oral aspirin at 300 mg was taken daily by patients for four cycles, beginning on cycle 1 day 1.

This clonotype was recorded at least ten times. The CDR3 loop spans 15 amino acids. Trimming cost V 5 bases and J 6 bases, with 17 bases left between them. The germline V gene encodes CDR1 SGHNT and CDR2 YENEEA. Alpha- and beta-chain coverage of first-strand cDNA came from TRAV- and TRBV-specific primers. PCR amplification of the TCRs was performed with Phusion for 15 to 25 PCR cycles, and it relied on a constant-region primer together with a V-primer adapter. TCRdb called the reads again in MiXCR, with one record for every CDR3 protein. The repertoire holds approximately 100,000 distinct CDR3 sequences, with around 20% as singletons. Time point reported: after trial treatment. Treatment here: LDRT plus nivolumab, ipilimumab, low-dose cyclophosphamide and aspirin (RACIN trial). Treatment combined nivolumab, ipilimumab, aspirin, low-dose cyclophosphamide and low-dose radiotherapy in a dose-escalation trial.

The V gene is TRBV11-3, the J gene TRBJ2-1, with D perhaps matching TRBD2 (6 bases). The sample was PBMCs, taken after low-dose radiotherapy plus immunotherapy. The receptor's source is a male donor with prostate cancer. CDR3 amino acids: CASSARLEAPNEQFF. CDR3 DNA: TGTGCCAGCAGCGCGAGACTAGAGGCACCCAATGAGCAGTTCTTC.